This T cell receptor (beta chain) was identified during a study of breast tumors, draining lymph nodes, adjacent tissues. General observations from the study: Compared with basal-like, luminal-like tumors shared significantly more repertoire with nontumor tissue. Most tumor T cells seemingly derive from lymph node, then expand in tumor.

Germline CDR1 and CDR2: MDHEN and SYDVKM. The CDR3 contains 14 residues. Trimming removed 8 bases from V and 6 bases from J; junction bases left unmatched: 11. Breast cancer patients provided tissue from their axillary draining lymph nodes. TCRdb used MiXCR to reprocess the multiplex PCR reads, holding one entry per CDR3 protein. The sample includes under 85,000 distinct CDR3 sequences, 15% to 20% of them seen just once. This clonotype was detected many times. The antigen is unknown. Sequencing input: axillary lymph node tissue. The clonotype originates from a female donor with breast cancer. Some clones in this sample may be carry-over from other donors' samples. V is TRBV28 and J is TRBJ2-7, with 9 bases matching TRBD2. The CDR3 is CASRLAAHYSEQYF. Written as DNA, the CDR3 is TGTGCCAGCCGACTAGCGGCTCACTACAGCGAGCAGTACTTC.